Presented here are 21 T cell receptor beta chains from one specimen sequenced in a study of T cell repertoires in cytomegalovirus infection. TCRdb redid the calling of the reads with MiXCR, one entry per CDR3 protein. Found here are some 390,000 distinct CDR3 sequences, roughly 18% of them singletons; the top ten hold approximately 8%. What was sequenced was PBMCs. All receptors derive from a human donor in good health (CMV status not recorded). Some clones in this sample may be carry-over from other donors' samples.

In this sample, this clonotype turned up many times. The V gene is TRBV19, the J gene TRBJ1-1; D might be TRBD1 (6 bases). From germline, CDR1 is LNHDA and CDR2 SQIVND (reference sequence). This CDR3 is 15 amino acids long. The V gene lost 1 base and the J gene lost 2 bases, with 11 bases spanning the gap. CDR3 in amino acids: CASSIVGTPNTEAFF. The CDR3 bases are TGTGCCAGTAGTATAGTGGGGACACCAAACACTGAAGCTTTCTTT. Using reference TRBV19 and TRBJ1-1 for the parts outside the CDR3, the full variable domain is DGGITQSPKYLFRKEGQNVTLSCEQNLNHDAMYWYRQDPGQGLRLIYYSQIVNDFQKGDIAEGYSVSREKKESFPLTVTSAQKNPTAFYLCASSIVGTPNTEAFFGQGTRLTVV.

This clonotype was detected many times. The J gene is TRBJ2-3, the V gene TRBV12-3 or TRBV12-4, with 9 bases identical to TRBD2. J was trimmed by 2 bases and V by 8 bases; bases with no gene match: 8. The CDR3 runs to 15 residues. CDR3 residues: CASGVSGGSTDTQYF. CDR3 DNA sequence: TGTGCCAGCGGGGTTAGCGGGGGCTCCACAGATACGCAGTATTTT.

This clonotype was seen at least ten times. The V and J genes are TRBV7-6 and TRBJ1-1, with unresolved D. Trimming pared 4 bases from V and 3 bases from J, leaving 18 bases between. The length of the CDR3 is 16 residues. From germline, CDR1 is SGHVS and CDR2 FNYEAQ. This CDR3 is CASSYTRGGRDTEAFF. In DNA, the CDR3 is TGTGCCAGCAGCTACACCCGGGGAGGGAGGGACACTGAAGCTTTCTTT.

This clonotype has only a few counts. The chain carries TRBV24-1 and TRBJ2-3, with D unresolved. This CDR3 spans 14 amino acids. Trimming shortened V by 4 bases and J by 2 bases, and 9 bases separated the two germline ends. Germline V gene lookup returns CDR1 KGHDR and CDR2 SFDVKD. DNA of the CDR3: TGTGCCACCAGTGAGGGCGGAGACACAGATACGCAGTATTTT. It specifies CATSEGGDTDTQYF.

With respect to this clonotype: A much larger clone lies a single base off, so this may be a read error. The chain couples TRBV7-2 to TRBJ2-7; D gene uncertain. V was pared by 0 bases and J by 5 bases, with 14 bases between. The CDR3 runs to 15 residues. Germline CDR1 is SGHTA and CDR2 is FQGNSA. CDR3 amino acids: CASSLAALDTNEQYF. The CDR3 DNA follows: TGTGCCAGCAGCTTAGCGGCACTCGATACCAACGAGCAGTACTTC.

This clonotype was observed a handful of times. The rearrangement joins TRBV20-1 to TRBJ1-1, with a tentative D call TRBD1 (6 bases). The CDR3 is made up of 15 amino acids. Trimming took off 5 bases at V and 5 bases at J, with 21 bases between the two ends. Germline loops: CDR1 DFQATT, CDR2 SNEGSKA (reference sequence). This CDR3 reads CSAPQGSTLGTEAFF. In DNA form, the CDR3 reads TGCAGTGCTCCGCAGGGGTCCACCCTGGGGACTGAAGCTTTCTTT.

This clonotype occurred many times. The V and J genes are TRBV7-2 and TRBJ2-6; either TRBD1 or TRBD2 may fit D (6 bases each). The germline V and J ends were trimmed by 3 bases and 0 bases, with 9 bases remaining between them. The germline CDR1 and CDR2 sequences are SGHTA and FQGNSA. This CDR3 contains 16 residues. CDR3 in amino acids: CASSFGGISGANVLTF. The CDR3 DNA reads TGTGCCAGCAGCTTCGGGGGCATCTCTGGGGCCAACGTCCTGACTTTC.

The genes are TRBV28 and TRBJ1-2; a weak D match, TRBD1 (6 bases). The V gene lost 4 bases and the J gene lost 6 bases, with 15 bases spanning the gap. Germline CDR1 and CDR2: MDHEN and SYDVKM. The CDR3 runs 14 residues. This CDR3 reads CASSSTGRGDGYTF. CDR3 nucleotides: TGTGCCAGCAGTTCGACAGGCCGGGGAGATGGCTACACCTTC.

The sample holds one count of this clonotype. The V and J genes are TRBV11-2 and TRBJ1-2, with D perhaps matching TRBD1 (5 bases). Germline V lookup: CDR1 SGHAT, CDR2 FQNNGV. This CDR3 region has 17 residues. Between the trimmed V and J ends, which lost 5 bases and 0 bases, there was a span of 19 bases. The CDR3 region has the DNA TGTGCCAGCAGCCCTAGATCTGGGGCCGATTCTAACTATGGCTACACCTTC. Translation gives CASSPRSGADSNYGYTF.

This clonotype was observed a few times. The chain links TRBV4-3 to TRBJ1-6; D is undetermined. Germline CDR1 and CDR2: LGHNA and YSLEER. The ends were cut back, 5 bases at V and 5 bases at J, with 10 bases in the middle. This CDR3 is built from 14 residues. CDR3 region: CASSARRDNSPLHF. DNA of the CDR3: TGCGCCAGCAGCGCAAGACGGGATAATTCACCCCTCCACTTT.

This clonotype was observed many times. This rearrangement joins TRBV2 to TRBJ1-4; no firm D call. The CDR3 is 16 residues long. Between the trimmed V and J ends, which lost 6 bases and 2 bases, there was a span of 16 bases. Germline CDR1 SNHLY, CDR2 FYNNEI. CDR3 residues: CASSLSPAATNEKLFF. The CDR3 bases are TGTGCCAGCAGCCTGTCCCCCGCGGCTACTAATGAAAAACTGTTTTTT.

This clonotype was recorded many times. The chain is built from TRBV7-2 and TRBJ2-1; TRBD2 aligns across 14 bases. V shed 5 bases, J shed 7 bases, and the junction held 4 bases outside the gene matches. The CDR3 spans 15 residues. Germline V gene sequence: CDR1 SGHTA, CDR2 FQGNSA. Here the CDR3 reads CASSQTSGGANEQFF. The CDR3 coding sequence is TGTGCCAGCAGCCAGACTAGCGGGGGGGCTAATGAGCAGTTCTTC. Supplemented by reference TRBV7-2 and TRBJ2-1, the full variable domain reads GAGVSQSPSNKVTEKGKDVELRCDPISGHTALYWYRQSLGQGLEFLIYFQGNSAPDKSGLPSDRFSAERTGGSVSTLTIQRTQQEDSAVYLCASSQTSGGANEQFFGPGTRLTVL.

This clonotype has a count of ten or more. CDR3 sequence reads: CASSLTHGFSYEQYV. The DNA of the CDR3 is TGTGCCAGCAGCCTTACACACGGATTCTCCTACGAGCAGTACGTC. This chain joins TRBV6-1 and TRBJ2-7, with D unresolved. The CDR3 runs 15 residues. The germline V and J ends were trimmed by 6 bases and 0 bases, with 15 bases remaining between them. CDR1 and CDR2 from the germline V gene are MNHNS and SASEGT.

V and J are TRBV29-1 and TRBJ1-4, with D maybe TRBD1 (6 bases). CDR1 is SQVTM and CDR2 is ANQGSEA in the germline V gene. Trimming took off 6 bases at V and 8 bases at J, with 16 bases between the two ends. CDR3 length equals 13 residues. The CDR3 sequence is CSVAQGYKEKLFF. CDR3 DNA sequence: TGCAGCGTCGCACAGGGATATAAGGAAAAACTGTTTTTT.

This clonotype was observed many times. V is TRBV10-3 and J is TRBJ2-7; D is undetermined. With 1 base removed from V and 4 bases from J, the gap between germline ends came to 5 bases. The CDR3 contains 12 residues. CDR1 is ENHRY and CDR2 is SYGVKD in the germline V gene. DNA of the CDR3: TGTGCCATCAGTGAGTGGGTTTACGAGCAGTACTTC. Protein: CAISEWVYEQYF.

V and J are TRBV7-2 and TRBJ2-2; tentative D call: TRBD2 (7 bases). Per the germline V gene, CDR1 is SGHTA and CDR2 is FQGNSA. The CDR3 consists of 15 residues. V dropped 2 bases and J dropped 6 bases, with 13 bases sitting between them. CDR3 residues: CASSLSGGVPGELFF. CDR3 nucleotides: TGTGCCAGCAGCTTATCGGGGGGCGTACCCGGGGAGCTGTTTTTT.

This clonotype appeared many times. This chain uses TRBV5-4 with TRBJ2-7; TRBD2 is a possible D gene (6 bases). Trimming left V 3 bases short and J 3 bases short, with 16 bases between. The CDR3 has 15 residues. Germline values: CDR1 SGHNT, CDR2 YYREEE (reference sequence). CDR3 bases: TGTGCCAGCAGCTCAGCGGGCAGGGATGTCTACGAGCAGTACTTC. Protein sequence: CASSSAGRDVYEQYF.

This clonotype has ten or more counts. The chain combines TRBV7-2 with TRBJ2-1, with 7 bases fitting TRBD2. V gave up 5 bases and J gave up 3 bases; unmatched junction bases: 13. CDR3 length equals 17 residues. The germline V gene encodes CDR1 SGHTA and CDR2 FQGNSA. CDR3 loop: CASSPQLLARYYNEQFF. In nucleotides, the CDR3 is TGTGCCAGCAGCCCACAACTACTAGCGAGGTACTACAATGAGCAGTTCTTC.

This CDR3 reads CASSLLGTDQPQHF. The CDR3 DNA follows: TGTGCCAGCAGTTTGTTAGGGACAGATCAGCCCCAGCATTTT. This chain links TRBV12-3 or TRBV12-4 with TRBJ1-5, with TRBD1 matching over 7 bases. The CDR3 has 14 amino acids. Losses at the gene ends were 3 bases for V and 5 bases for J; bases not matched to a gene: 4.

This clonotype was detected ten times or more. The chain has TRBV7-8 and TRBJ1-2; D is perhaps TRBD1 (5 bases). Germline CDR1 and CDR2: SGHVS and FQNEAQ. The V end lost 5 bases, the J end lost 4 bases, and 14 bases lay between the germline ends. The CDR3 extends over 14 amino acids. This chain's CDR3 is CASSPRVDRYGYTF. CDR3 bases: TGTGCCAGCAGCCCCAGGGTGGACCGCTATGGCTACACCTTC.

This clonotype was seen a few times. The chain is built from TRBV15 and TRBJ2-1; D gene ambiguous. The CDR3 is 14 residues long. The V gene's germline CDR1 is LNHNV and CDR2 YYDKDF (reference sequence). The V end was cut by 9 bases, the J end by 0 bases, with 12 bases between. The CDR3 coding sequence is TGTGCCACGCGGAGACTCGGCTCCTACAATGAGCAGTTCTTC. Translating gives CATRRLGSYNEQFF.